This T cell receptor (beta chain) stems from a study of shared T cell receptors in the human thymus. Measured with immunoSEQ multiplex PCR; TCRdb has only the in-frame clones, and not every one. The sample includes 55,000 to 80,000 clones, 90% to 95% of them seen just once. The germline CDR1 and CDR2 sequences are SGHNT and YYREEE (reference sequence). The CDR3 extends over 16 amino acids. After removal of 2 bases from V and 2 bases from J, the junction contained 6 bases not matched to a gene. This clonotype was sampled from a human donor. This chain links TRBV5-4 with TRBJ2-7, with 11 bases identical to TRBD2. Source material: thymocytes. The CDR3, as DNA: TGTGCCAGCAGCTTCCTAGCGGGGGGTAAACCCTACGAGCAGTACTTC. Its protein product is CASSFLAGGKPYEQYF.